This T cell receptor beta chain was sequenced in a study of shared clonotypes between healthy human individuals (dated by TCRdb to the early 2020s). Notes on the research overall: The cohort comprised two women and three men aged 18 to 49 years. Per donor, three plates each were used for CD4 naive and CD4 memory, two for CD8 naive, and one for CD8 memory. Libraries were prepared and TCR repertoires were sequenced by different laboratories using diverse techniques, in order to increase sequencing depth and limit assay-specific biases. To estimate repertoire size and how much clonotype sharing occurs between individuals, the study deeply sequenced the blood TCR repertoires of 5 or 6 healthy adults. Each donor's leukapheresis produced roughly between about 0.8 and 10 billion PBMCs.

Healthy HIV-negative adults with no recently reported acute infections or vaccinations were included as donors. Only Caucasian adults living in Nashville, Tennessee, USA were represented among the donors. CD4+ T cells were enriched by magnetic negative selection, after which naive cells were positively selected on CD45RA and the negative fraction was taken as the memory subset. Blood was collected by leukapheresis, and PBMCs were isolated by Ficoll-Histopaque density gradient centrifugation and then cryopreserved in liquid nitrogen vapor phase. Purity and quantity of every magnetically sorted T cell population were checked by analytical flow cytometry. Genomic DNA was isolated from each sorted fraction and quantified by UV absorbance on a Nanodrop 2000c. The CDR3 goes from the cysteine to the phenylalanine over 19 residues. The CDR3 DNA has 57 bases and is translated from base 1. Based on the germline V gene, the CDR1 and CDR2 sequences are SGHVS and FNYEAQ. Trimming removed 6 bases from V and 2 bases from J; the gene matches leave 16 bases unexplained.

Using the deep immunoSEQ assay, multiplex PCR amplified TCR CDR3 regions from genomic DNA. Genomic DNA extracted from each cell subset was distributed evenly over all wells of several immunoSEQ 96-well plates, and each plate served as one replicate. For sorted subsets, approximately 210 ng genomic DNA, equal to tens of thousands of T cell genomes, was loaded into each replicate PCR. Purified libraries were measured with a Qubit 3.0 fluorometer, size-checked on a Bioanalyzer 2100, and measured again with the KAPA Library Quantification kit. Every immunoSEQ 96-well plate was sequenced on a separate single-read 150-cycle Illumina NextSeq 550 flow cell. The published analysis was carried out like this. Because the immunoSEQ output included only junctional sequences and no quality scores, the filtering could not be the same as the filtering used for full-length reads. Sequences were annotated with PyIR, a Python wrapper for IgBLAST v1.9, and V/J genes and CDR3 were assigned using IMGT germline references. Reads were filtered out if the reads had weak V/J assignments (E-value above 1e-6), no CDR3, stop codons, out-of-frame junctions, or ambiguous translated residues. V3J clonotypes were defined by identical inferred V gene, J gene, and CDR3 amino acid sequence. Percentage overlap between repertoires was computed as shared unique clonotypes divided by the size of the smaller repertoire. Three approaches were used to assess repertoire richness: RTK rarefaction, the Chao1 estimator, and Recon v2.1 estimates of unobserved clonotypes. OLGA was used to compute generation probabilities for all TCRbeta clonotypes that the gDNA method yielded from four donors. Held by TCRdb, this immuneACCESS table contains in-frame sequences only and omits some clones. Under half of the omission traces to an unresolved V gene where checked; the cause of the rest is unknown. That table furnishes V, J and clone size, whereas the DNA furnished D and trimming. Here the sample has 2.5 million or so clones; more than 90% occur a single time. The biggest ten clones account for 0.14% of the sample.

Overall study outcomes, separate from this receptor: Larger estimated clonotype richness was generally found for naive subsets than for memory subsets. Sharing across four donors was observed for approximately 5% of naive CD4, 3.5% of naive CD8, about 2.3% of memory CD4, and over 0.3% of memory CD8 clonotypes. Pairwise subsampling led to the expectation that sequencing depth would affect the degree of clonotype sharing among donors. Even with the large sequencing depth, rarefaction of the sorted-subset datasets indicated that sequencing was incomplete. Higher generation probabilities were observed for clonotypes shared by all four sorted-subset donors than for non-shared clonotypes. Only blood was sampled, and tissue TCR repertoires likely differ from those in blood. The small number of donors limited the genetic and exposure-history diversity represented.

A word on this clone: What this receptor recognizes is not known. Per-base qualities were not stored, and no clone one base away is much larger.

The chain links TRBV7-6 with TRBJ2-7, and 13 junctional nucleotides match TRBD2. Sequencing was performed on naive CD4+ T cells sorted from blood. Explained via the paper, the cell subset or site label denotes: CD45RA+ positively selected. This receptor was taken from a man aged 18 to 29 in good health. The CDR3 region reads CASRTLGLAGVFMPYEQYF. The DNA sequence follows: TGTGCCAGCAGGACTCTCGGACTAGCGGGAGTATTTATGCCCTACGAGCAGTACTTC.